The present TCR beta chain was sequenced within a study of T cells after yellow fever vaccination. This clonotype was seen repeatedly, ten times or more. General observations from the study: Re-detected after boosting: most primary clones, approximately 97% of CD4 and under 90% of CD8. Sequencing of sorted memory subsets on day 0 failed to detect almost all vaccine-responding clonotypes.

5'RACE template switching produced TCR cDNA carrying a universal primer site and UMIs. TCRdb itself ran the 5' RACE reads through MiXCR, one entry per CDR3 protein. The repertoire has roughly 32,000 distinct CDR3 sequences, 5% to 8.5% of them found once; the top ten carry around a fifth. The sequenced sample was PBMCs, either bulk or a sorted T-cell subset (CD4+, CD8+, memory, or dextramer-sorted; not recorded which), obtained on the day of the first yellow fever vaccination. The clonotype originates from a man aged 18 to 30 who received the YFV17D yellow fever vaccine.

The DNA for the CDR3 is TGCAGCGTTGTTCCAGGGAACACTGAAGCTTTCTTT. Translated, it gives CSVVPGNTEAFF. The genes are TRBV29-1 and TRBJ1-1, with D unclear. The CDR3 loop spans 12 amino acids. V lost 4 bases to trimming and J lost 1 base, with 7 bases between them. Germline CDR1 reads SQVTM; CDR2 reads ANQGSEA.